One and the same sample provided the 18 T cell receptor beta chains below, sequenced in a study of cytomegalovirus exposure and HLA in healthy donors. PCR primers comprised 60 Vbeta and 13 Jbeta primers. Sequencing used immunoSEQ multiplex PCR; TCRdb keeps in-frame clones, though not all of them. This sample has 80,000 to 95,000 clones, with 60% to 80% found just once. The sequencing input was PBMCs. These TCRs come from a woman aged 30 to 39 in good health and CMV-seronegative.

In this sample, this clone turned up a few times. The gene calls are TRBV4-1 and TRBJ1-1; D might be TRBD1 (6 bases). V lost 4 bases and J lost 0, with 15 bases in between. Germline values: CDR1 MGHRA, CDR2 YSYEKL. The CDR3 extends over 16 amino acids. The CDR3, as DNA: TGCGCCAGCAGCCGTGGCATCGACAGGATGAACACTGAAGCTTTCTTT. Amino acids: CASSRGIDRMNTEAFF.

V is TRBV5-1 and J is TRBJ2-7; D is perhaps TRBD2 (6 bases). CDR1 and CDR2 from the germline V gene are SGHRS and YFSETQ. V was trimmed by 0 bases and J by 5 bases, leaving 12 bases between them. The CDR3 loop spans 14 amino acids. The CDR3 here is CASSLGGDENEQYF. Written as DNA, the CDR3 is TGCGCCAGCAGCTTGGGGGGGGACGAGAACGAGCAGTACTTC.

Here the CDR3 reads CASSESGNYEQYF. The CDR3 DNA reads as TGCGCCAGCAGTGAGTCCGGGAACTACGAGCAGTACTTC. V is TRBV10-1 and J is TRBJ2-5; possibly TRBD2 for D (5 bases). The DNA end lines up better with TRBJ2-7; the J call may be wrong. Germline assignment: CDR1 WNHNN and CDR2 SYGVQD (reference sequence). This CDR3 is built from 13 residues.

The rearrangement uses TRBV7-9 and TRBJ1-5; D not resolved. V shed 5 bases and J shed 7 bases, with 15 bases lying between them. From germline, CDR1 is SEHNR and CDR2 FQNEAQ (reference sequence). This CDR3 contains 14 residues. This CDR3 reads CASSSSAAKQPQHF. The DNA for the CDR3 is TGTGCCAGCAGCAGCTCCGCGGCGAAACAGCCCCAGCATTTT.

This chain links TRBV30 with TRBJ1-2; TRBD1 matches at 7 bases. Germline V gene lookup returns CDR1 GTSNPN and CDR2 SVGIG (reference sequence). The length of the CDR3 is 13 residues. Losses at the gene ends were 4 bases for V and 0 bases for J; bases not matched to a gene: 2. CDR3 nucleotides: TGTGCCTGGAAGGGACAGACTAACTATGGCTACACCTTC. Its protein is CAWKGQTNYGYTF.

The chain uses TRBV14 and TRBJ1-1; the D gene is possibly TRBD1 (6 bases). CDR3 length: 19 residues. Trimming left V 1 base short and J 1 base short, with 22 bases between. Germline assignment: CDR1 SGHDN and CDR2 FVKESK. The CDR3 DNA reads TGTGCCAGCAGCCAAGTCCTTATATCTGGGACACGAGGGAACACTGAAGCTTTCTTT. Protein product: CASSQVLISGTRGNTEAFF.

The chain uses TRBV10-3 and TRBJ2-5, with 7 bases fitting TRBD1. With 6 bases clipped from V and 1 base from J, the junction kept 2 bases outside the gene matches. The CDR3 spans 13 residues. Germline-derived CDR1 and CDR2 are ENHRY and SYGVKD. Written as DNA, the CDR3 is TGTGCCATCAGACAGGGGTCCCAAGAGACCCAGTACTTC. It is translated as CAIRQGSQETQYF.

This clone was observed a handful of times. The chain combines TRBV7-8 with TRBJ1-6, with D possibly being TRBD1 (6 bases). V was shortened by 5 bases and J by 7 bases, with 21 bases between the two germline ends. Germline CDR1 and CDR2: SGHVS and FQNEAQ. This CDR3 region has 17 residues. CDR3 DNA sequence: TGTGCCAGCAGCCCAAGACAGGAGCTAAGTGGGAATTCACCCCTCCACTTT. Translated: CASSPRQELSGNSPLHF.

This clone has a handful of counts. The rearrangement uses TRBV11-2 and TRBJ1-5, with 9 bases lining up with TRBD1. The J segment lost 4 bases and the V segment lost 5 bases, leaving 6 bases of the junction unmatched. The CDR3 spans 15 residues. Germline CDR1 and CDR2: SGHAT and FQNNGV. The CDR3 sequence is CASSPNRGRNQPQHF. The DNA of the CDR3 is TGTGCCAGCAGCCCCAACAGGGGGCGGAATCAGCCCCAGCATTTT.

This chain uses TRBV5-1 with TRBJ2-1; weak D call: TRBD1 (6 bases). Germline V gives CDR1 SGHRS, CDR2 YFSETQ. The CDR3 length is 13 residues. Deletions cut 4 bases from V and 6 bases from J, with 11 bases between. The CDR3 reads CASSRTRGNEQFF. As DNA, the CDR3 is TGCGCCAGCAGCCGGACCAGGGGCAATGAGCAGTTCTTC.

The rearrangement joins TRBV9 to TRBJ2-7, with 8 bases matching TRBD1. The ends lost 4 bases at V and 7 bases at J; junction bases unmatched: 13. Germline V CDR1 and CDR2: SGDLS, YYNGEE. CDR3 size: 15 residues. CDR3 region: CASSPRTGRSGEQYF. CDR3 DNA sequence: TGTGCCAGCAGCCCACGGACAGGGCGGTCGGGGGAGCAGTACTTC.

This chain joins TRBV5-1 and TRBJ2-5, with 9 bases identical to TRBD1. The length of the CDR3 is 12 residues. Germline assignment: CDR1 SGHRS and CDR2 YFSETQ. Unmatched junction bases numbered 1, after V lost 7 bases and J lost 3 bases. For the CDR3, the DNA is TGCGCCAGCGGACAGGGGAAAGAGACCCAGTACTTC. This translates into CASGQGKETQYF.

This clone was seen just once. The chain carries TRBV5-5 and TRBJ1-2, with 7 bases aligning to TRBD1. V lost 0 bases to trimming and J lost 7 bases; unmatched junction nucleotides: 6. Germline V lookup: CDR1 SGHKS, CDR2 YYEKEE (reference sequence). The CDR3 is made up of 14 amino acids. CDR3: CASSLVQGSPGYTF. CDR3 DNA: TGTGCCAGCAGCTTGGTACAGGGGAGTCCTGGCTACACCTTC. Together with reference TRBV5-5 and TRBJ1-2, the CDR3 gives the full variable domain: DAGVTQSPTHLIKTRGQQVTLRCSPISGHKSVSWYQQVLGQGPQFIFQYYEKEERGRGNFPDRFSARQFPNYSSELNVNALLLGDSALYLCASSLVQGSPGYTFGSGTRLTVV.

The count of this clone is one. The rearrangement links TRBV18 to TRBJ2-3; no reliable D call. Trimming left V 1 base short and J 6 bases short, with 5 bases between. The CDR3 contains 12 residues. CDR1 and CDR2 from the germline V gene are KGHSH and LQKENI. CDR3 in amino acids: CASSPLQDTQYF. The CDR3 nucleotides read TGTGCCAGCTCACCACTCCAGGATACGCAGTATTTT.

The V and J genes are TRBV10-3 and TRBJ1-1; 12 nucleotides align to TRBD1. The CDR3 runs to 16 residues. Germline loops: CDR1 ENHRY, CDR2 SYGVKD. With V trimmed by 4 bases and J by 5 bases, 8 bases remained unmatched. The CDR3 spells CAISVGTGGGRTEAFF. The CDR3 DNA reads TGTGCCATCAGTGTTGGGACAGGGGGCGGTCGGACTGAAGCTTTCTTT.

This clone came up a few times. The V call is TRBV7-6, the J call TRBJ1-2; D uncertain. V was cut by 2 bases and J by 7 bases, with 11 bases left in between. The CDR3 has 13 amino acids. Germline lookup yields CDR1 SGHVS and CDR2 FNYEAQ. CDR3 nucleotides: TGTGCCAGCAGCTTAATTTTTTTCGGTGGCTACACCTTC. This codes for CASSLIFFGGYTF.

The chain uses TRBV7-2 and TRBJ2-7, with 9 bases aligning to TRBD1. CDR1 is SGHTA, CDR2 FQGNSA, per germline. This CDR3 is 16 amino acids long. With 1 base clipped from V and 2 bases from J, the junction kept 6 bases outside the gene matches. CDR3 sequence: CASSLGTGALAYEQYF. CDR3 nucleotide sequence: TGTGCCAGCAGCTTAGGGACAGGGGCCCTTGCCTACGAGCAGTACTTC. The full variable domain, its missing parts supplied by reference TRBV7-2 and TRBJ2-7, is GAGVSQSPSNKVTEKGKDVELRCDPISGHTALYWYRQSLGQGLEFLIYFQGNSAPDKSGLPSDRFSAERTGGSVSTLTIQRTQQEDSAVYLCASSLGTGALAYEQYFGPGTRLTVT.

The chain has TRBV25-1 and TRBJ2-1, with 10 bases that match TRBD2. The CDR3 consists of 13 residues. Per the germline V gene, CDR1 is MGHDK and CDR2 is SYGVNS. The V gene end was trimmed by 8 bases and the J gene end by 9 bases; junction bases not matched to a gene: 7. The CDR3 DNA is TGTGCCAGCGGTTGGACTAGCGGCCTTGAGCAGTTCTTC. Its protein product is CASGWTSGLEQFF.